This T cell receptor (beta chain) was captured by sequencing in a study of blood T cells in healthy people across ages. A second PCR, run for about 6 to 11 cycles, used a sample-barcoded 5' primer plus a J-beta primer mix. One entry per CDR3 protein, called by TCRdb with MiXCR from the 5' RACE reads. The data show about 970,000 distinct CDR3 sequences, 51% seen once. Whenever a sample was processed, at least 6 million PBMCs were isolated. RNA extraction gave at least 5 micrograms of total RNA per sample. This CDR3 is 11 amino acids long. The germline V gene has CDR1 SEHNR and CDR2 FQNEAQ (reference sequence). V lost 1 base and J 11 bases, leaving 8 bases between the germline ends.

The source of this sequence is a woman aged 55 to 70 in good health. V gene TRBV7-9 combines with J gene TRBJ1-1, with D hard to call. The source material was blood. The CDR3 DNA sequence: TGTGCCAGCAGCTTAGGGGCATCGGCTTTCTTT. Protein: CASSLGASAFF.